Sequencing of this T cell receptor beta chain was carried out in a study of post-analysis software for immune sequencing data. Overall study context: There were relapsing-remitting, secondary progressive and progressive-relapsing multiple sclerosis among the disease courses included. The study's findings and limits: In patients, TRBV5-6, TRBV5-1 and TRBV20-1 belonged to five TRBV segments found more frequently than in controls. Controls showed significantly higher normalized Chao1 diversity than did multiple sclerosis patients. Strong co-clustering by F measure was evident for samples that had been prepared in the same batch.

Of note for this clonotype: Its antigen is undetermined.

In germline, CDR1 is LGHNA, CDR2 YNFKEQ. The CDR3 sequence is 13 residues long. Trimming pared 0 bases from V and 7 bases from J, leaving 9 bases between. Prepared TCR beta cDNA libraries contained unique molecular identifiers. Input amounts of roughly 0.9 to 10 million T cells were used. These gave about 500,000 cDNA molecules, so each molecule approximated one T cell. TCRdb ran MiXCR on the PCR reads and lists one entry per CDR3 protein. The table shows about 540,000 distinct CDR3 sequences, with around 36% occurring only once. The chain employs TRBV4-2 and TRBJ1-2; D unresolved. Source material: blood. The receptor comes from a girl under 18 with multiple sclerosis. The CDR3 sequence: CASSQENECGYTF. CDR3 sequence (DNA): TGTGCCAGCAGCCAAGAGAACGAGTGTGGCTACACCTTC.